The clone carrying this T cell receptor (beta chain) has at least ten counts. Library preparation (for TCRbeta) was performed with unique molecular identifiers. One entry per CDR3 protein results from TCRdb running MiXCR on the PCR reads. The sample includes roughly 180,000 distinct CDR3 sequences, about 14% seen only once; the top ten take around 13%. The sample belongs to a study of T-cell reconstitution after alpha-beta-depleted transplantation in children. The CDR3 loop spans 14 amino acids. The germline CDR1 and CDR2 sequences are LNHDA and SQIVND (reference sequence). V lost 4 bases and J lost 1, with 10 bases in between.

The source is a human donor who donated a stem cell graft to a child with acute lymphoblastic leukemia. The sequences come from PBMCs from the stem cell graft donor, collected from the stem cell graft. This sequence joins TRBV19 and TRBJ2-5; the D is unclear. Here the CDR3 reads CASSRSSAQETQYF. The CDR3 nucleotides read TGTGCCAGTAGTAGGTCGTCAGCCCAAGAGACCCAGTACTTC.